These 14 T cell receptor beta chains were all obtained from the same sample, sequenced in a study of T cells in Graves' hyperthyroidism and ophthalmopathy. TCR beta CDR3 regions were amplified from RNA. HTBI primers were the set used in a first-round RT-PCR of the TCR CDR3. TCRdb itself ran the multiplex PCR reads through MiXCR, one entry per CDR3 protein. The repertoire holds about 420,000 distinct CDR3 sequences, roughly 13% seen once, with approximately 5.3% in the top ten. Sequenced input: blood. These receptors originate from a young woman with Graves' hyperthyroidism.

This clonotype was counted ten times or more. V gene TRBV6-5 combines with J gene TRBJ1-1, with 7 bases that match TRBD1. This CDR3 has 15 residues. V trimming: 2 bases; J trimming: 5 bases; junction bases outside the gene matches: 8. CDR1 is MNHEY, CDR2 SVGAGI, per germline. CDR3 DNA sequence: TGTGCCAGCAGTTACATCCCAGGGGGTGAGACTGAAGCTTTCTTT. It yields the protein CASSYIPGGETEAFF.

This clonotype appeared many times. The genes are TRBV19 and TRBJ2-5; TRBD2 matches 7 bases. With 5 bases clipped from V and 5 bases from J, the junction kept 11 bases outside the gene matches. Germline CDR1 reads LNHDA; CDR2 reads SQIVND (reference sequence). The CDR3 runs 15 residues. CDR3 sequence (DNA): TGTGCCAGTAGTGGCGCGGCGGGAGTGCAGGAGACCCAGTACTTC. Protein sequence: CASSGAAGVQETQYF.

This clonotype was seen only a few times. The V gene is TRBV28, the J gene TRBJ1-1; D gene ambiguous. Deletions cut 5 bases from V and 7 bases from J, with 17 bases between. The germline V gene encodes CDR1 MDHEN and CDR2 SYDVKM. This CDR3 contains 14 residues. The CDR3 sequence: CASSPRANAFEAFF. CDR3 DNA: TGTGCCAGCAGTCCCCGGGCCAACGCCTTTGAAGCTTTCTTT.

There are many counts of this clonotype. The V gene is TRBV4-3, the J gene TRBJ1-2; TRBD1 matches 9 bases. The CDR3 totals 17 residues. The ends lost 1 base at V and 4 bases at J; junction bases unmatched: 10. Germline CDR1 is LGHNA and CDR2 is YSLEER. CDR3 in DNA: TGCGCCAGCAGCCAAGGAGTTACGGGACAGGGTTCCTATGGCTACACCTTC. This codes for CASSQGVTGQGSYGYTF.

There are a few counts of this clonotype. The chain uses TRBV20-1 and TRBJ2-1; TRBD2 matches 8 bases. After removal of 3 bases from V and 9 bases from J, the junction contained 19 bases not matched to a gene. The CDR3 is 17 amino acids. CDR1 is DFQATT and CDR2 is SNEGSKA in the germline V gene (reference sequence). The CDR3 DNA reads TGCAGTGCTAGGGAGGGGGAGCCCCTAGCGGGTGGCGGTGAGCAGTTCTTC. Protein sequence: CSAREGEPLAGGGEQFF.

This clonotype appeared many times. The V gene is TRBV9, the J gene TRBJ1-5; maybe TRBD1 (6 bases). Trimming left V 4 bases short and J 3 bases short, with 8 bases between. Germline V lookup: CDR1 SGDLS, CDR2 YYNGEE. This CDR3 has 13 residues. CDR3 loop: CASSRDINQPQHF. The CDR3 DNA sequence: TGTGCCAGCAGCAGGGACATCAATCAGCCCCAGCATTTT.

This clonotype was seen repeatedly, ten times or more. The rearrangement links TRBV12-3 or TRBV12-4 to TRBJ2-6; TRBD1 might be the D (6 bases). There are 16 residues in the CDR3. Between the trimmed V and J ends, which lost 5 bases and 3 bases, there was a span of 14 bases. The CDR3 bases are TGTGCCAGCAGTCTTAACAGGGTTTTTGGGGCCAACGTCCTGACTTTC. It yields the protein CASSLNRVFGANVLTF.

Many counts were recorded for this clonotype. This chain connects TRBV29-1 to TRBJ2-7; 9 bases line up with TRBD2. From germline, CDR1 is SQVTM and CDR2 ANQGSEA. V lost 4 bases to trimming and J lost 4 bases; unmatched junction nucleotides: 11. The CDR3 is 15 amino acids. The CDR3 spells CSVGVTREGLYEQYF. DNA for the CDR3: TGCAGCGTTGGGGTGACGCGGGAGGGCCTGTACGAGCAGTACTTC.

This clonotype was recorded many times. The CDR3, as DNA: TGTGCCAGCAGCTTAGGAATTACAGGGGTCGACGAGCAGTACTTC. It codes for CASSLGITGVDEQYF. The gene calls are TRBV7-3 and TRBJ2-7, with 7 bases that match TRBD1. V was pared by 2 bases and J by 5 bases, with 9 bases of the junction left unmatched. The CDR3 runs to 15 residues. CDR1 is SGHTA and CDR2 is FQGTGA in the germline V gene.

Worth noting for this clonotype: Just one base apart from a much larger clone, this may be a read error. V is TRBV2 and J is TRBJ2-7, with D possibly matching TRBD2 (6 bases). This CDR3 has 12 amino acids. The ends were cut back, 6 bases at V and 3 bases at J, with 9 bases in the middle. Germline lookup yields CDR1 SNHLY and CDR2 FYNNEI. DNA of the CDR3: TGTGCCAGCAGATCCGGGGGCTACGAGCAGTACTTC. It yields the protein CASRSGGYEQYF.

This clonotype was observed a few times. The chain combines TRBV3-1 with TRBJ1-5; D gene unclear. The V gene's germline CDR1 is LGHDT and CDR2 YNNKEL (reference sequence). Trimming left V 1 base short and J 0 bases short, with 4 bases between. CDR3 size: 14 residues. CDR3 nucleotide sequence: TGTGCCAGCAGCCAAGTGGCTAGCAATCAGCCCCAGCATTTT. Translated: CASSQVASNQPQHF.

This clonotype was counted only a few times. J is TRBJ1-2 and V is TRBV4-3; no clear D. The CDR3 consists of 14 residues. V dropped 0 bases and J dropped 5 bases, with 10 bases sitting between them. The germline gives CDR1 LGHNA, CDR2 YSLEER. The CDR3 DNA is TGCGCCAGCAGCCAAGATTTCGGGGAGTATGGCTACACCTTC. It encodes CASSQDFGEYGYTF.

This clonotype came up many times. V gene TRBV7-3 combines with J gene TRBJ1-1; TRBD1 is a possible D gene (5 bases). In germline, CDR1 is SGHTA, CDR2 FQGTGA. The length of the CDR3 is 13 residues. The V end was cut by 6 bases, the J end by 2 bases, with 10 bases between. The CDR3 spells CASRQGVNTEAFF. The DNA of the CDR3 is TGTGCCAGCAGGCAAGGGGTAAACACTGAAGCTTTCTTT.

This clonotype was observed at least ten times. This rearrangement joins TRBV2 to TRBJ2-1, with D tentatively TRBD1 or TRBD2 (5 bases each). Germline CDR1 and CDR2: SNHLY and FYNNEI. With 6 bases removed from V and 8 bases from J, the gap between germline ends came to 17 bases. The CDR3 is made up of 14 amino acids. In DNA, the CDR3 is TGTGCCAGCAGAATGGGGACCGCCCAGTATGAGCAGTTCTTC. This translates into CASRMGTAQYEQFF.